The 29 T cell receptor beta chains given below trace back to one sample, sequenced in a study of T cells in Graves' hyperthyroidism and ophthalmopathy. TCR beta CDR3 regions were amplified from RNA. Using the HTBI primer set, a first-round RT-PCR was run on the TCR CDR3. A single record per CDR3 protein comes from TCRdb applying MiXCR to the multiplex PCR reads. The repertoire consists of just under 750,000 distinct CDR3 sequences, with about 35% occurring once and the leading ten covering about a third. The specimen sequenced was blood. The receptors stem from a woman in her thirties or forties with Graves' hyperthyroidism.

This clonotype came up many times. The gene calls are TRBV3-1 and TRBJ1-6; TRBD1 aligns across 7 bases. This CDR3 has 13 amino acids. The V gene's germline CDR1 is LGHDT and CDR2 YNNKEL (reference sequence). The V gene end was trimmed by 1 base and the J gene end by 16 bases; junction bases not matched to a gene: 7. CDR3 in amino acids: CASSQARDSKLHF. CDR3 sequence (DNA): TGTGCCAGCAGCCAAGCCCGGGACAGCAAACTCCACTTT.

V is TRBV5-1 and J is TRBJ1-6; tentative D call: TRBD1 (5 bases). This CDR3 has 13 amino acids. CDR1 SGHRS and CDR2 YFSETQ come from the germline V gene. V was pared by 8 bases and J by 9 bases, with 15 bases between. The CDR3: CASRPGGTSPLHF. DNA for the CDR3: TGCGCCAGTAGACCCGGGGGAACTTCACCCCTCCACTTT.

This chain links TRBV7-2 with TRBJ2-3, with 12 nucleotides matching TRBD2. This CDR3 spans 16 amino acids. The junction had 4 bases not matched to a gene; V was cut back by 4 bases and J by 2 bases. Germline V CDR1 and CDR2: SGHTA, FQGNSA. In nucleotides, the CDR3 is TGTGCCAGCAGCTCAGGACTAGCGGGGATCACAGATACGCAGTATTTT. Its protein is CASSSGLAGITDTQYF.

This clonotype has at least ten counts. J is TRBJ1-4 and V is TRBV7-8; no firm D call. Germline CDR1 SGHVS, CDR2 FQNEAQ. The V and J ends lost 0 bases and 5 bases respectively, with 7 bases between them. The CDR3 covers 14 residues. The CDR3 reads CASSLARGNEKLFF. The CDR3 nucleotides are TGTGCCAGCAGCTTAGCCCGGGGAAATGAAAAACTGTTTTTT.

This clonotype was recorded many times. J is TRBJ1-6 and V is TRBV7-2, with unresolved D. Germline values: CDR1 SGHTA, CDR2 FQGNSA. This CDR3 is 16 amino acids long. V gave up 6 bases and J gave up 11 bases, with 23 bases separating them. The CDR3 nucleotides are TGTGCCAGCAGTCTATCCCCCCCGGACGATGGGACACCCCTCCACTTT. This encodes CASSLSPPDDGTPLHF.

The chain links TRBV25-1 to TRBJ1-6, with no clear D. The CDR3 contains 15 residues. The V end was cut by 7 bases, the J end by 0 bases, with 10 bases between. Germline CDR1 MGHDK, CDR2 SYGVNS. CDR3 in amino acids: CASTLRGSYNSPLHF. The CDR3, as DNA: TGTGCCAGCACCCTCCGGGGCTCCTATAATTCACCCCTCCACTTT.

This chain joins TRBV12-3 or TRBV12-4 and TRBJ1-2; perhaps TRBD1 as D (6 bases). V gave up 6 bases and J gave up 4 bases, with 18 bases separating them. The CDR3 spans 15 residues. The chain's CDR3 is CASSRSHQGSYGYTF. The CDR3 DNA reads TGTGCCAGCAGCCGGTCTCATCAGGGGAGCTATGGCTACACCTTC.

This clonotype came up many times. The chain couples TRBV7-2 to TRBJ1-6, with 10 bases that match TRBD1. Germline lookup yields CDR1 SGHTA and CDR2 FQGNSA. The CDR3 has 15 amino acids. The V segment lost 5 bases and the J segment 10 bases; nucleotides outside the gene matches: 8. The CDR3: CASSPRQGAESPLHF. In DNA, the CDR3 is TGTGCCAGCAGCCCCAGACAGGGGGCGGAATCACCCCTCCACTTT. Filled out from reference TRBV7-2 and TRBJ1-6, the complete variable domain reads GAGVSQSPSNKVTEKGKDVELRCDPISGHTALYWYRQSLGQGLEFLIYFQGNSAPDKSGLPSDRFSAERTGGSVSTLTIQRTQQEDSAVYLCASSPRQGAESPLHFGNGTRLTVT.

This clonotype was counted many times. The chain carries TRBV7-2 and TRBJ2-5, with D perhaps matching TRBD1 (6 bases). The CDR3 is 12 residues long. The V end lost 5 bases, the J end lost 5 bases, and 9 bases lay between the germline ends. Per germline, CDR1 SGHTA and CDR2 FQGNSA. The CDR3 bases are TGTGCCAGCAGCGACCAGGGGGAGACCCAGTACTTC. Translated, it gives CASSDQGETQYF.

The chain links TRBV25-1 to TRBJ1-1, with unresolved D. Per germline, CDR1 MGHDK and CDR2 SYGVNS. CDR3 length: 13 residues. V gave up 6 bases and J gave up 5 bases, with 13 bases separating them. CDR3 residues: CASSVLIQTEAFF. In DNA form, the CDR3 reads TGTGCCAGCAGCGTCTTGATCCAAACTGAAGCTTTCTTT.

This clonotype has just a few counts. This chain connects TRBV5-4 to TRBJ1-1; D perhaps matches TRBD1 (6 bases). Trimming pared 5 bases from V and 1 base from J, leaving 12 bases between. The germline V gene has CDR1 SGHNT and CDR2 YYREEE (reference sequence). The CDR3 sequence is 14 residues long. CDR3 in DNA: TGTGCCAGCAGTGCAGGGGATAGGAACACTGAAGCTTTCTTT. Encoded protein: CASSAGDRNTEAFF.

This clonotype was recorded at least ten times. This chain uses TRBV7-6 with TRBJ2-5, with TRBD1 identical over 7 bases. The V segment lost 4 bases and the J segment 4 bases; nucleotides outside the gene matches: 9. The CDR3 is made up of 15 amino acids. CDR1 is SGHVS and CDR2 is FNYEAQ in the germline V gene. The CDR3 nucleotides are TGTGCCAGCAGCTCCACGACAGGGTTTTTAGAGACCCAGTACTTC. Translation: CASSSTTGFLETQYF.

The chain joins TRBV6-1 to TRBJ1-5; perhaps TRBD1 as D (6 bases). Germline CDR1 reads MNHNS; CDR2 reads SASEGT. This CDR3 is built from 14 residues. The V end lost 8 bases, the J end lost 5 bases, and 16 bases lay between the germline ends. The DNA for the CDR3 is TGTGCCAGCGAGAGACAGGACGGGCATCAGCCCCAGCATTTT. This translates into CASERQDGHQPQHF.

This clonotype was seen many times. The CDR3 coding sequence is TGTGCCACCCAGCTTTTTTCCAACACTGAAGCTTTCTTT. The encoded protein is CATQLFSNTEAFF. J is TRBJ1-1 and V is TRBV2; no clear D. Trimming shortened V by 10 bases and J by 2 bases, and 14 bases separated the two germline ends. The CDR3 length is 13 residues. The V gene's germline CDR1 is SNHLY and CDR2 FYNNEI. Variable domain in full (rest from reference TRBV2 and TRBJ1-1): EPEVTQTPSHQVTQMGQEVILRCVPISNHLYFYWYRQILGQKVEFLVSFYNNEISEKSEIFDDQFSVERPDGSNFTLKIRSTKLEDSAMYFCATQLFSNTEAFFGQGTRLTVV.

This clonotype was seen a handful of times. The rearrangement joins TRBV6-2 or TRBV6-3 to TRBJ1-6, with D maybe TRBD1 (6 bases). V was clipped by 6 bases and J by 9 bases, with 21 bases between them. This CDR3 comprises 16 residues. Germline V gene data show CDR1 as MNHEY and CDR2 as SVGEGT. CDR3 region: CASSLPGGPGFSPLHF. DNA for the CDR3: TGTGCCAGCAGCCTCCCGGGGGGGCCAGGATTTTCACCCCTCCACTTT.

V and J are TRBV28 and TRBJ2-2; TRBD2 aligns across 7 bases. CDR1 and CDR2 from the germline V gene are MDHEN and SYDVKM. The V gene end was trimmed by 5 bases and the J gene end by 0 bases; junction bases not matched to a gene: 6. This CDR3 is built from 16 residues. CDR3 sequence: CASSPGGLSNTGELFF. Written as DNA, the CDR3 is TGTGCCAGCAGTCCGGGGGGACTATCGAACACCGGGGAGCTGTTTTTT. The variable domain in full, with the rest retrieved from reference TRBV28 and TRBJ2-2, is DVKVTQSSRYLVKRTGEKVFLECVQDMDHENMFWYRQDPGLGLRLIYFSYDVKMKEKGDIPEGYSVSREKKERFSLILESASTNQTSMYLCASSPGGLSNTGELFFGEGSRLTVL.

The chain joins TRBV19 to TRBJ2-2; D gene unclear. The germline gives CDR1 LNHDA, CDR2 SQIVND (reference sequence). The CDR3 length is 14 residues. The V end was cut by 4 bases, the J end by 9 bases, with 15 bases between. The CDR3 sequence: CASSRNTETWELFF. In nucleotides, the CDR3 is TGTGCCAGTAGTAGGAATACAGAGACCTGGGAGCTGTTTTTT.

This clonotype has a count of ten or more. The chain carries TRBV2 and TRBJ1-5; D gene ambiguous. Between the trimmed V and J ends, which lost 4 bases and 0 bases, there was a span of 16 bases. The CDR3 totals 17 residues. Germline CDR1 is SNHLY and CDR2 is FYNNEI. CDR3 sequence reads: CASSGLVLGSSNQPQHF. CDR3 DNA: TGTGCCAGCAGTGGCCTTGTGTTGGGCTCTAGCAATCAGCCCCAGCATTTT.

This chain joins TRBV6-5 and TRBJ2-7, with 7 bases that match TRBD1. There are 16 residues in the CDR3. The V gene's germline CDR1 is MNHEY and CDR2 SVGAGI. Trimming at V came to 2 bases and at J to 3 bases, leaving 10 bases not matched to a gene. The CDR3 region has the DNA TGTGCCAGCAGTTACGCGACGCAATGGACAGGCTACGAGCAGTACTTC. Amino acid sequence: CASSYATQWTGYEQYF.

The J gene is TRBJ2-2, the V gene TRBV9; D call uncertain. This CDR3 is built from 18 residues. CDR1 is SGDLS and CDR2 is YYNGEE in the germline V gene. V shed 10 bases and J shed 0 bases, with 25 bases lying between them. The CDR3 spells CAPHARADLRSNTGELFF. As DNA, the CDR3 is TGTGCCCCACACGCCCGGGCGGACCTGAGATCGAACACCGGGGAGCTGTTTTTT.

The chain combines TRBV19 with TRBJ1-6, with TRBD1 identical over 7 bases. The germline CDR1 and CDR2 sequences are LNHDA and SQIVND (reference sequence). This CDR3 comprises 15 residues. The junction had 8 bases not matched to a gene; V was cut back by 5 bases and J by 7 bases. In DNA, the CDR3 is TGTGCCAGTAGTCCGGTAGACAGGGAGAATTCACCCCTCCACTTT. Its translation: CASSPVDRENSPLHF.

This sequence joins TRBV10-2 and TRBJ2-2; possibly TRBD1 for D (5 bases). The CDR3 is 14 amino acids. V dropped 7 bases and J dropped 7 bases, with 16 bases sitting between them. Germline V gene sequence: CDR1 WSHSY, CDR2 SAAADI. The CDR3 nucleotides read TGCGCCAGCAATGGGGCCCCAGGACACGGGGAGCTGTTTTTT. As protein: CASNGAPGHGELFF.

This chain joins TRBV12-3 or TRBV12-4 and TRBJ2-7; 9 bases agree with TRBD2. CDR3 length equals 15 residues. Trimming cost V 2 bases and J 2 bases; bases outside gene matches: 4. CDR3 in amino acids: CASSLMTSGTYEQYF. CDR3 coding DNA: TGTGCCAGCAGTTTAATGACTAGCGGCACCTACGAGCAGTACTTC.

The rearrangement uses TRBV29-1 and TRBJ1-5; a weak D match, TRBD1 (6 bases). This CDR3 comprises 13 residues. Trimming took 4 bases from V and 1 from J, leaving 8 bases between them. CDR1 and CDR2 (germline): SQVTM, ANQGSEA. CDR3 nucleotides: TGCAGCGTTGTACAGGGCAGCAATCAGCCCCAGCATTTT. It specifies CSVVQGSNQPQHF.

This chain links TRBV19 with TRBJ2-1; maybe TRBD1 (6 bases). Germline V gives CDR1 LNHDA, CDR2 SQIVND (reference sequence). The CDR3 length is 15 residues. Trimming took off 5 bases at V and 5 bases at J, with 16 bases between the two ends. CDR3 DNA sequence: TGTGCCAGTAGTGGTGGGGGCAGCTGGAACAATGAGCAGTTCTTC. Its protein product is CASSGGGSWNNEQFF.

The V gene is TRBV19, the J gene TRBJ2-7; 9 bases agree with TRBD2. The CDR3 spans 14 residues. CDR1 LNHDA and CDR2 SQIVND come from the germline V gene (reference sequence). The junction had 9 bases not matched to a gene; V was cut back by 8 bases and J by 4 bases. CDR3 residues: CASGRSGSPYEQYF. The CDR3 bases are TGTGCCAGTGGGCGTAGCGGGAGCCCTTACGAGCAGTACTTC.

The sample holds many counts of this clonotype. J is TRBJ1-1 and V is TRBV10-3, with 7 bases matching TRBD1. The CDR3 consists of 12 residues. CDR1 and CDR2 (germline): ENHRY, SYGVKD. V trimming: 3 bases; J trimming: 6 bases; junction bases outside the gene matches: 1. The CDR3 protein is CAISDQGAEAFF. The CDR3 DNA is TGTGCCATCAGTGACCAGGGGGCTGAAGCTTTCTTT.

In its sample, this clonotype was seen many times. This rearrangement joins TRBV10-3 to TRBJ1-3; TRBD1 matches 7 bases. There are 15 residues in the CDR3. CDR1 ENHRY and CDR2 SYGVKD come from the germline V gene. Unmatched junction bases numbered 11, after V lost 4 bases and J lost 8 bases. DNA of the CDR3: TGTGCCATCAGTGCACGCCAAGACAGGGTGGACACCATATATTTT. Translation: CAISARQDRVDTIYF.

This clonotype has only a few counts. A junction boundary mismatches the germline segment, possibly from a read error. This chain connects TRBV5-1 to TRBJ2-2; TRBD1 is a possible D gene (6 bases). Germline-derived CDR1 and CDR2 are SGHRS and YFSETQ. The CDR3 is made up of 16 amino acids. The CDR3 is CASSQEGGTGSGELFF. The CDR3 DNA sequence: TGTGCCAGCAGCCAAGAAGGGGGAACAGGGTCCGGGGAGCTGTTTTTT. The full variable domain, completed using reference TRBV5-1 and TRBJ2-2, is KAGVTQTPRYLIKTRGQQVTLSCSPISGHRSVSWYQQTPGQGLQFLFEYFSETQRNKGNFPGRFSGRQFSNSRSEMNVSTLELGDSALYLCASSQEGGTGSGELFFGEGSRLTVL.